This TCR beta chain originates from a study of low-dose radiotherapy and immunotherapy resistance in tumors. Primers used for first-strand cDNA, a TRAV- and TRBV-specific set, covered both alpha and beta chains. For amplifying TCRs, the PCR ran for 20 to 25 cycles with Phusion, which was used together with a constant-region primer and the adapter on the V primers. TCRdb called the reads again in MiXCR, with one record for every CDR3 protein. This sample has around 90,000 distinct CDR3 sequences, with under 20% found just once. This clonotype was detected many times. The CDR3 has 14 residues. The germline V gene has CDR1 LNHDA and CDR2 SQIVND (reference sequence). Between the trimmed V and J ends, which lost 3 bases and 9 bases, there was a span of 14 bases. Documented time point: before trial treatment.

The sequence was collected from a male donor with prostate cancer. This sequence joins TRBV19 and TRBJ2-2; the D gene is possibly TRBD1 (5 bases). The sequencing used PBMCs, collected before treatment. The CDR3: CASSISLQDRELFF. CDR3 nucleotides: TGTGCCAGTAGTATCAGTCTCCAGGACAGGGAGCTGTTTTTT.